This TCR beta chain came from a study of post-analysis software for immune sequencing data. Study information: The cohort encompassed relapsing-remitting, secondary progressive and progressive-relapsing multiple sclerosis disease courses.

This clonotype was seen a few times. The antigen is unknown. Every TCR beta cDNA library bore unique molecular identifiers. From 1 to 10 million T cells, 550,000 or so cDNA molecules were obtained. TCRdb itself ran the PCR reads through MiXCR, one entry per CDR3 protein. This sample has approximately 440,000 distinct CDR3 sequences, with roughly 45% found just once. Germline CDR1 SGDLS, CDR2 YYNGEE. V shed 4 bases, J shed 2 bases, and the junction held 4 bases outside the gene matches. This CDR3 has 16 residues. General observations from the study: Normalized Chao1 diversity was significantly reduced in patients versus controls. By F measure, strong co-clustering occurred among samples prepared in the same batch. TRBV5-6, TRBV5-1 and TRBV20-1 were among five TRBV segments more frequent in patients than controls.

V and J are TRBV9 and TRBJ2-1; 12 nucleotides agree with TRBD2. The clonotype originates from a girl aged 5-17 years with multiple sclerosis. The sample taken for sequencing was blood. The CDR3 loop is CASSLRLAGAYNEQFF. For the CDR3, the DNA is TGTGCCAGCAGCCTACGACTAGCGGGAGCCTACAATGAGCAGTTCTTC.